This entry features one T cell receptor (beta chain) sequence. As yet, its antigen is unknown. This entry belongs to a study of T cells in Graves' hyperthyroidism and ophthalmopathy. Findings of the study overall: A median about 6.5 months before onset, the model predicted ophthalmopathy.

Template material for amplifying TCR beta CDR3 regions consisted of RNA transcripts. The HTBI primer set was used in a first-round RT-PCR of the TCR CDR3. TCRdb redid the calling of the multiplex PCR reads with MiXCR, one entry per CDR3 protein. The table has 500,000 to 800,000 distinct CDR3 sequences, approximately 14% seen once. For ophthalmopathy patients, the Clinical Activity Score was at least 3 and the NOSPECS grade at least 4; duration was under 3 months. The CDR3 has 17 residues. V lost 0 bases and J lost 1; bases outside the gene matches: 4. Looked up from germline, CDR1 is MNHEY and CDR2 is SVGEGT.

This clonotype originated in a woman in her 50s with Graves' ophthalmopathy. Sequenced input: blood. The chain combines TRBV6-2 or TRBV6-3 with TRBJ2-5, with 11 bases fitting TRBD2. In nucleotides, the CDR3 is TGTGCCAGCAGTTACTCGCCGGGACTAGCGGTCCAAGAGACCCAGTACTTC. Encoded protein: CASSYSPGLAVQETQYF.